This TCR beta chain was documented in a study of beta chain features in type 1 diabetes. Whole-study results and caveats: The VDJ junctions of type 1 diabetes patients carried fewer insertions and more deletions. The study found that naive, central memory and Treg TCRB repertoires appeared more similar in patients than in healthy donors. Whether TCRB rearrangement is influenced by HLA type went unresolved here.

This clone occurred a few times. Its matching antigen is unknown. The investigators reverse transcribed all of the isolated RNA, so they sequenced expressed TCRB transcripts. Some clones are missing from TCRdb's copy, which holds only in-frame ones; the method was immunoSEQ multiplex PCR. The table has nearly 350,000 clones, roughly 8% seen once. This CDR3 has 17 residues. The V gene's germline CDR1 is SQVTM and CDR2 ANQGSEA. After removal of 1 base from V and 4 bases from J, the junction contained 13 bases not matched to a gene. Sequencing was carried out using central memory CD4+ T cells from blood. This sequence joins TRBV29-1 and TRBJ2-1, with 7 bases lining up with TRBD2. The receptor's source is a young woman in good health. The DNA of the CDR3 is TGCAGCGTTGAAGTCGGGATAGGCGGGAGAGGGTACAATGAGCAGTTCTTC. Amino acid sequence: CSVEVGIGGRGYNEQFF.